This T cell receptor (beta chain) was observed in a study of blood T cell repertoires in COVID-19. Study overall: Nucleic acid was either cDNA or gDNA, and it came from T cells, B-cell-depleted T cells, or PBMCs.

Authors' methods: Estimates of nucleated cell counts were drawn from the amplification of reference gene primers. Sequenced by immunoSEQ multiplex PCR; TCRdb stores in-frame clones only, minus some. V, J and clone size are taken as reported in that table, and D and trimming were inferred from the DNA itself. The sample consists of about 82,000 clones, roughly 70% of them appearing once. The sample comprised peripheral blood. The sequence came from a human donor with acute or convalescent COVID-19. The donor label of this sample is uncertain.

As DNA, the CDR3 is TGTGCCAGCAGCTTGTACACAGTCTCTGGAAACACCATATATTTT. Amino acids: CASSLYTVSGNTIYF. This chain uses TRBV5-4 with TRBJ1-3; D remains ambiguous. CDR1 and CDR2 from the germline V gene are SGHNT and YYREEE (reference sequence). The V end lost 1 base, the J end lost 0 bases, and 8 bases lay between the germline ends. The CDR3 extends over 15 amino acids.